This T cell receptor (beta chain) originates from a study of cytomegalovirus exposure and HLA in healthy donors. Researchers ran the PCR with 60 Vbeta and 13 Jbeta primers. Some clones are missing from TCRdb's copy, which holds only in-frame ones; the method was immunoSEQ multiplex PCR. Of about 160,000 clones listed, roughly 80% are singletons. Germline V CDR1 and CDR2: SGHTA, FQGNSA. This CDR3 region has 14 residues. The V end lost 8 bases, the J end lost 4 bases, and 15 bases lay between the germline ends. This clone has just a few counts. This clonotype was obtained from a female donor in good health and CMV-seronegative. The rearrangement uses TRBV7-2 and TRBJ1-3; D is ambiguous. Material for sequencing was PBMCs. CDR3 nucleotides: TGTGCCAGCCGCCCCTACAGTTCGGGAAACACCATATATTTT. This gives the protein CASRPYSSGNTIYF.